The 5 T cell receptor beta chains in this list originate from one sample, sequenced in a study of spatial heterogeneity in lung cancer. TCRdb called the 5' RACE reads again in MiXCR, with one record for every CDR3 protein. The data hold tens of thousands of distinct CDR3 sequences, with 12% observed a single time. Time point denoted: sample taken at primary tumor resection. The sample consisted of PBMCs, taken at surgery. These receptors all stem from a male donor with early-stage non-small cell lung cancer.

The rearrangement joins TRBV7-6 to TRBJ1-1, with no clear D. The CDR3 runs 14 residues. The germline V and J ends were trimmed by 5 bases and 1 base, with 11 bases remaining between them. The germline V gene encodes CDR1 SGHVS and CDR2 FNYEAQ. The CDR3 DNA sequence: TGTGCCAGCAGCCTTAGTGGCCGGAACACTGAAGCTTTCTTT. Its protein product is CASSLSGRNTEAFF.

The rearrangement uses TRBV7-9 and TRBJ1-4; D is possibly TRBD1 (5 bases). CDR3 size: 15 residues. The germline V gene has CDR1 SEHNR and CDR2 FQNEAQ (reference sequence). The germline V and J ends were trimmed by 0 bases and 8 bases, with 13 bases remaining between them. In DNA form, the CDR3 reads TGTGCCAGCAGCTTAGCGCCTCTGGGGGGAGAAAAACTGTTTTTT. It specifies CASSLAPLGGEKLFF.

The V and J genes are TRBV7-9 and TRBJ2-2, with 9 bases identical to TRBD1. V was pared by 5 bases and J by 3 bases, with 13 bases of the junction left unmatched. The CDR3 consists of 18 residues. From germline, CDR1 is SEHNR and CDR2 FQNEAQ (reference sequence). The CDR3 spells CASSDTGGAKGDTGELFF. The CDR3 region has the DNA TGTGCCAGCAGCGACACAGGGGGCGCGAAAGGGGACACCGGGGAGCTGTTTTTT.

The rearrangement links TRBV18 to TRBJ2-2; D not resolved. CDR1 is KGHSH, CDR2 LQKENI, per germline. Trimming took off 5 bases at V and 3 bases at J, with 7 bases between the two ends. This CDR3 spans 13 amino acids. The CDR3 here is CASSNRDTGELFF. CDR3 DNA: TGTGCCAGCTCAAACCGGGACACCGGGGAGCTGTTTTTT. The full variable domain, rest sourced from reference TRBV18 and TRBJ2-2, is NAGVMQNPRHLVRRRGQEARLRCSPMKGHSHVYWYRQLPEEGLKFMVYLQKENIIDESGMPKERFSAEFPKEGPSILRIQQVVRGDSAAYFCASSNRDTGELFFGEGSRLTVL.

This clonotype was seen at least ten times. The chain links TRBV10-3 to TRBJ2-1; no reliable D call. CDR3 length: 13 residues. Germline V CDR1 and CDR2: ENHRY, SYGVKD. The V end lost 4 bases, the J end lost 7 bases, and 11 bases lay between the germline ends. CDR3 in amino acids: CAISATYQNEQFF. CDR3 bases: TGTGCCATCAGTGCGACTTATCAGAATGAGCAGTTCTTC.